Reported below is one T cell receptor beta chain. The antigen remains undetermined. The missing CDR3 end, 3 residues past where the read stops, is filled in from the germline J gene. This entry is derived from a study of T cell clonality in common variable immunodeficiency. Study outcomes and limitations: Repertoire-complication correlations in CVID were limited by patient heterogeneity. Fewer deletions and N-nucleotide insertions were reportedly seen in common variable immunodeficiency TCR beta sequences. Fewer TCRbeta clones were shared among CVID subjects than controls.

CVID and control samples used equivalent genomic DNA input. Assay used: immunoSEQ multiplex PCR; TCRdb lists only in-frame clones, some missing. This sample comprises fewer than 35,000 clones, none seen once only. This CDR3 comprises 18 residues. From germline, CDR1 is KGHSH and CDR2 LQKENI. V lost 2 bases, J lost 0 bases, and 17 bases lay in between. Sequences were obtained from peripheral blood mononuclear cells. The sequence was collected from a human donor with common variable immunodeficiency. The rearrangement joins TRBV18 to TRBJ1-3; TRBD1 might be the D (5 bases). Incomplete CDR3 DNA: TGTGCCAGCTCACCAAGCCCCTTCGACAGAAGCTCTGGAAACACC. Translated, it gives CASSPSPFDRSSGNT. The whole CDR3 protein reads CASSPSPFDRSSGNTIYF.